The sequence of this T cell receptor beta chain was determined in a study of T cells in Graves' hyperthyroidism and ophthalmopathy. This clonotype appeared many times. Its antigen remains unknown. The germline V gene has CDR1 SGHRS and CDR2 YFSETQ. Trimming at V came to 4 bases and at J to 1 base, leaving 3 bases not matched to a gene. The CDR3 has 15 amino acids. The investigators amplified TCR beta CDR3 regions from RNA transcripts. First-round RT-PCR targeting the TCR CDR3 was performed with the HTBI primer set. TCRdb processed the multiplex PCR reads anew with MiXCR; each CDR3 protein has one entry. Among about 560,000 distinct CDR3 sequences listed, 16% were seen once. The study, taken as a whole, reports: The blood repertoire included most of the expanded thyroid clonotypes above 0.001.

This TCR was sampled from a young woman with Graves' hyperthyroidism. This chain joins TRBV5-1 and TRBJ2-7, with TRBD2 identical over 12 bases. Sequenced input: blood. Here the CDR3 DNA reads TGCGCCAGCAGCAGAACTAGCGGGAGGTCCTACGAGCAGTACTTC. This sequence encodes CASSRTSGRSYEQYF.